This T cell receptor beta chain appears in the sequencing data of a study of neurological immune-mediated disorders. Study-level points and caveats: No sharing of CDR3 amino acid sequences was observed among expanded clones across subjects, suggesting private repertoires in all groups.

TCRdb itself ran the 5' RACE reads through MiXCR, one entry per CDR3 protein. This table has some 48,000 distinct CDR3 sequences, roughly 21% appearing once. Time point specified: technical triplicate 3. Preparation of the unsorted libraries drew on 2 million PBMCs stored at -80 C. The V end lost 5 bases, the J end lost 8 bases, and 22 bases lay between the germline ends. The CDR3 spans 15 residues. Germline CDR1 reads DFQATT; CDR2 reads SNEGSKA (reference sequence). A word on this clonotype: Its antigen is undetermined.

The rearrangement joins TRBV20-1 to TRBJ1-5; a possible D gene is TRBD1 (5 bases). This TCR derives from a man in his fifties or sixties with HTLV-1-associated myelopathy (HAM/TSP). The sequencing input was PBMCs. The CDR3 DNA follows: TGCAGTGCTCTCCAAGGGGACGACCCTCCCGAGCCCCAGCATTTT. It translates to CSALQGDDPPEPQHF.